The 15 T cell receptor beta chains below come from one sample, sequenced in a study of shared clonotypes between healthy human individuals. The method was immunoSEQ multiplex PCR; TCRdb's version includes in-frame clones alone and lacks a portion of them. Seen here are around 1,000,000 clones, approximately 75% observed once, and the top ten hold almost 0.9%. The sample was memory CD4+ T cells from PBMCs. Subset here: CD45RA-negative fraction. The receptors were gathered from a man aged 18 to 30 in good health. Some clones in this sample may be carry-over from other donors' samples.

The chain carries TRBV11-3 and TRBJ1-1; D gene unclear. Germline V CDR1 and CDR2: SGHNT, YENEEA. This CDR3 spans 17 amino acids. V was cut by 0 bases and J by 0 bases, with 14 bases left in between. The CDR3 protein is CASSLEDQVFMNTEAFF. CDR3 DNA: TGTGCCAGCAGCTTAGAAGACCAGGTCTTCATGAACACTGAAGCTTTCTTT. Variable domain in full (rest from reference TRBV11-3 and TRBJ1-1): EAGVVQSPRYKIIEKKQPVAFWCNPISGHNTLYWYLQNLGQGPELLIRYENEEAVDDSQLPKDRFSAERLKGVDSTLKIQPAELGDSAVYLCASSLEDQVFMNTEAFFGQGTRLTVV.

The chain links TRBV6-5 to TRBJ1-2; TRBD1 matches at 10 bases. Looked up from germline, CDR1 is MNHEY and CDR2 is SVGAGI. With V trimmed by 6 bases and J by 1 base, 5 bases remained unmatched. There are 15 residues in the CDR3. The CDR3 reads CASSLRDRGNYGYTF. The CDR3 DNA reads TGTGCCAGCAGCCTCCGGGACAGGGGTAACTATGGCTACACCTTC.

This sequence joins TRBV4-1 and TRBJ1-1; 10 nucleotides match TRBD1. Germline loops: CDR1 MGHRA, CDR2 YSYEKL. J was trimmed by 4 bases and V by 4 bases; bases with no gene match: 15. The length of the CDR3 is 18 residues. Written as DNA, the CDR3 is TGCGCCAGCAGCCCCGGGACACCGGGACAGGGGCGGTCCACTGAAGCTTTCTTT. Protein: CASSPGTPGQGRSTEAFF.

The J gene is TRBJ2-7, the V gene TRBV5-1, with 8 bases identical to TRBD1. V lost 0 bases to trimming and J lost 3 bases; unmatched junction nucleotides: 2. The CDR3 contains 14 residues. Germline-derived CDR1 and CDR2 are SGHRS and YFSETQ. This CDR3 reads CASSLGTGYYEQYF. Written as DNA, the CDR3 is TGCGCCAGCAGCTTGGGGACAGGGTACTACGAGCAGTACTTC. The variable domain in full, with the rest retrieved from reference TRBV5-1 and TRBJ2-7, is KAGVTQTPRYLIKTRGQQVTLSCSPISGHRSVSWYQQTPGQGLQFLFEYFSETQRNKGNFPGRFSGRQFSNSRSEMNVSTLELGDSALYLCASSLGTGYYEQYFGPGTRLTVT.

The rearrangement uses TRBV30 and TRBJ2-1; 9 bases line up with TRBD2. CDR3 size: 12 residues. Per the germline V gene, CDR1 is GTSNPN and CDR2 is SVGIG (reference sequence). The J segment lost 9 bases and the V segment lost 7 bases, leaving 7 bases of the junction unmatched. The CDR3 reads CAFKREVGEQFF. The CDR3 coding sequence is TGTGCCTTCAAGCGGGAGGTTGGTGAGCAGTTCTTC.

This clone was observed a single time. Distinct nucleotide sequences in the sample also encode this CDR3. This chain joins TRBV5-1 and TRBJ2-7; 10 bases are shared with TRBD2. Germline V gene data show CDR1 as SGHRS and CDR2 as YFSETQ. The V segment lost 4 bases and the J segment 3 bases; nucleotides outside the gene matches: 7. CDR3 size: 15 residues. This CDR3 reads CASSLGLADYYEQYF. The CDR3 DNA is TGCGCCAGCAGCCTAGGACTAGCGGACTACTACGAGCAGTACTTC.

The J gene is TRBJ2-3, the V gene TRBV25-1, with D perhaps TRBD1 (6 bases). The CDR3 spans 16 residues. Deletions cut 5 bases from V and 3 bases from J, with 18 bases between. Germline CDR1 MGHDK, CDR2 SYGVNS. The CDR3 DNA reads TGTGCCAGCAGTCCCGTGTGGGGGCCCGGGACAGATACGCAGTATTTT. Translating it yields CASSPVWGPGTDTQYF.

The chain is built from TRBV5-1 and TRBJ2-3; D is uncertain. This CDR3 is 12 amino acids long. Trimming left V 5 bases short and J 0 bases short, with 4 bases between. Germline V gene sequence: CDR1 SGHRS, CDR2 YFSETQ. CDR3: CASRPSTDTQYF. In nucleotides, the CDR3 is TGCGCCAGCAGACCTAGCACAGATACGCAGTATTTT. Supplemented by reference TRBV5-1 and TRBJ2-3, the full variable domain reads KAGVTQTPRYLIKTRGQQVTLSCSPISGHRSVSWYQQTPGQGLQFLFEYFSETQRNKGNFPGRFSGRQFSNSRSEMNVSTLELGDSALYLCASRPSTDTQYFGPGTRLTVL.

The rearrangement links TRBV7-8 to TRBJ1-1; D ambiguous. The V end lost 2 bases, the J end lost 5 bases, and 9 bases lay between the germline ends. The germline gives CDR1 SGHVS, CDR2 FQNEAQ. The CDR3 is 13 amino acids. Here the CDR3 reads CASSLRPLTEAFF. For the CDR3, the DNA is TGTGCCAGCAGCTTAAGGCCGTTGACTGAAGCTTTCTTT. The full variable domain, its missing parts supplied by reference TRBV7-8 and TRBJ1-1, is GAGVSQSPRYKVAKRGQDVALRCDPISGHVSLFWYQQALGQGPEFLTYFQNEAQLDKSGLPSDRFFAERPEGSVSTLKIQRTQQEDSAVYLCASSLRPLTEAFFGQGTRLTVV.

This clone has only a few counts. Other DNA sequences from this sample encode an identical CDR3 as well. The chain combines TRBV2 with TRBJ1-4; D is unclear. Germline-derived CDR1 and CDR2 are SNHLY and FYNNEI. Trimming pared 3 bases from V and 1 base from J, leaving 3 bases between. CDR3 length: 13 residues. The CDR3 DNA sequence: TGTGCCAGCAGTGACAGAACTAATGAAAAACTGTTTTTT. Its translation: CASSDRTNEKLFF.

This clone was seen more than once but under ten times. V and J are TRBV6-5 and TRBJ2-3; D is possibly TRBD2 (5 bases). The CDR3 extends over 15 amino acids. V was shortened by 2 bases and J by 4 bases, with 13 bases between the two germline ends. Per germline, CDR1 MNHEY and CDR2 SVGAGI. The CDR3 nucleotides are TGTGCCAGCAGTTACGAGGGCCCTAATTCAGATACGCAGTATTTT. Its translation is CASSYEGPNSDTQYF.

Only one count was recorded for this clone. The chain employs TRBV5-1 and TRBJ2-5; a weak D match, TRBD2 (6 bases). CDR1 is SGHRS, CDR2 YFSETQ, per germline. Deletions cut 2 bases from V and 5 bases from J, with 16 bases between. The CDR3 runs to 15 residues. In DNA, the CDR3 is TGCGCCAGCAGCTTTCTAGCGCGGTTAGGGGAGACCCAGTACTTC. Translating gives CASSFLARLGETQYF.

V and J are TRBV5-5 and TRBJ1-1; 12 nucleotides align to TRBD1. CDR3 length: 17 residues. The junction had 8 bases not matched to a gene; V was cut back by 4 bases and J by 1 base. Germline CDR1 reads SGHKS; CDR2 reads YYEKEE (reference sequence). The CDR3 coding sequence is TGTGCCAGCAGCACTTGGGACAGGGGGCCGGAGAACACTGAAGCTTTCTTT. Protein: CASSTWDRGPENTEAFF.

As for this clone: Other DNA sequences of this sample code for an identical CDR3. The chain employs TRBV28 and TRBJ1-3; the D is unclear. The CDR3 totals 12 residues. Germline CDR1 is MDHEN and CDR2 is SYDVKM. Trimming pared 6 bases from V and 0 bases from J, leaving 3 bases between. CDR3 protein: CASRVSGNTIYF. The CDR3 DNA sequence: TGTGCCAGCAGAGTCTCTGGAAACACCATATATTTT. Full variable domain (remainder filled in from reference TRBV28 and TRBJ1-3): DVKVTQSSRYLVKRTGEKVFLECVQDMDHENMFWYRQDPGLGLRLIYFSYDVKMKEKGDIPEGYSVSREKKERFSLILESASTNQTSMYLCASRVSGNTIYFGEGSWLTVV.

The V call is TRBV10-2, the J call TRBJ1-1, with D unclear. Germline CDR1 reads WSHSY; CDR2 reads SAAADI. The germline V and J ends were trimmed by 7 bases and 3 bases, with 12 bases remaining between them. This CDR3 has 13 amino acids. The CDR3 loop reads CASTSGRYTEAFF. The DNA of the CDR3 is TGCGCCAGCACCTCCGGACGGTACACTGAAGCTTTCTTT.